The rows below give T cell receptor beta chains drawn from one sample of a study of patients and donors after allogeneic stem cell transplantation. MiXCR, applied by TCRdb to the RT-PCR reads, yields one record per CDR3 protein. In the table there are over 150,000 distinct CDR3 sequences, approximately 41% of which are singletons. Sequencing was performed on blood, either unsorted or a sorted T cell fraction (not recorded which). The receptors were gathered from a human donor who was either an allogeneic HSCT recipient or a stem cell or donor lymphocyte infusion donor (not recorded which). It is not recorded whose cells these are; they may come from a transplant donor. Each CDR3 is given with its conserved first and last residue. The D gene is left open where the match is weak. The listing skips clone size in some rows; elsewhere it reads once, few, many or a size class.

j_call,d_call,clone_size,v_call,cdr3_aa,cdr3_nt
TRBJ2-1,.,.,TRBV7-3,CASSEGGNEQFF,TGTGCCAGCAGCGAGGGGGGAAATGAGCAGTTCTTC
TRBJ2-1,.,.,TRBV25-1,CASSVPRGRGCCEQFF,TGTGCCAGCAGTGTCCCAAGGGGTCGCGGTTGTTGTGAGCAGTTCTTC
TRBJ2-5,.,few,TRBV6-6,CASSYLAQETQYF,TGTGCCAGCAGTTACTTGGCCCAAGAGACCCAGTACTTC
TRBJ1-2,.,.,TRBV3-1,CASSPDGHYGYTF,TGTGCCAGCAGCCCGGACGGTCACTATGGCTACACCTTC
TRBJ1-5,.,.,TRBV7-7,CASSPQKDDSNQPQHF,TGTGCCAGCAGCCCCCAAAAGGACGACAGCAATCAGCCCCAGCATTTT
TRBJ2-1,TRBD2,.,TRBV5-1,CASSLVGTSGRAMDYEQFF,TGCGCCAGCAGCTTGGTCGGGACTAGCGGGAGGGCCATGGACTATGAGCAGTTCTTC
TRBJ1-1,.,.,TRBV12-3/TRBV12-4,CASRRGGAYTEAFF,TGTGCCAGCAGACGCGGGGGCGCGTACACTGAAGCTTTCTTT
TRBJ1-5,.,few,TRBV4-1,CASSQATGGDSNQPQHF,TGCGCCAGCAGCCAAGCCACCGGGGGCGATAGCAATCAGCCCCAGCATTTT
TRBJ2-7,TRBD1,.,TRBV6-2/TRBV6-3,CASSPLGQGANEQYF,TGTGCCAGCTCCCCCCTGGGGCAGGGGGCAAACGAGCAGTACTTC
TRBJ1-2,.,.,TRBV4-3,CASSQDDRGSGYTF,TGCGCCAGCAGCCAAGATGACCGGGGTAGTGGCTACACCTTC
TRBJ2-5,.,.,TRBV9,CASSVDFFPGETQYF,TGTGCCAGCAGCGTAGACTTCTTTCCGGGGGAGACCCAGTACTTC
TRBJ1-4,.,.,TRBV18,CASSPTLNRVRLENEKLFF,TGTGCCAGCTCACCTACGCTTAACAGGGTCCGTCTCGAGAATGAAAAACTGTTTTTT
TRBJ2-1,.,few,TRBV20-1,CSASRGPYNEQFF,TGCAGTGCTTCTCGGGGGCCCTACAATGAGCAGTTCTTC
TRBJ2-1,TRBD2,.,TRBV29-1,CSDLGGSGDEQFF,TGCAGCGATCTTGGCGGGAGTGGCGATGAGCAGTTCTTC
TRBJ2-7,.,once,TRBV21-1,CASSKDSYGTGDPPTYEQYF,TGTGCCAGCAGCAAAGATTCTTACGGGACAGGGGACCCTCCTACCTACGAGCAGTACTTC
TRBJ1-1,.,.,TRBV3-1,CASSQDPTTSGTEAFF,TGTGCCAGCAGCCAAGATCCCACAACCTCGGGGACTGAAGCTTTCTTT
TRBJ2-7,TRBD1,.,TRBV5-1,CASSLGQGPHEQYF,TGCGCCAGCAGCTTGGGACAGGGTCCCCACGAGCAGTACTTC
TRBJ1-5,.,.,TRBV10-3,CAISIDRSQPQHF,TGTGCCATCAGCATCGACAGGTCTCAGCCCCAGCATTTT
TRBJ1-2,.,.,TRBV4-3,CASSPHPRGSYGYTF,TGCGCCAGCAGCCCTCATCCCCGTGGCAGCTATGGCTACACCTTC
TRBJ2-2,.,.,TRBV24-1,CATTRGATGELFF,TGTGCCACTACTCGGGGGGCAACCGGGGAGCTGTTTTTT
TRBJ1-6,.,.,TRBV5-8,CASSTAQGYYNSPLHF,TGTGCCAGCAGCACCGCCCAGGGCTACTATAATTCACCCCTCCACTTT
TRBJ2-7,.,once,TRBV5-1,CASSDTGQSSYEQYF,TGCGCCAGCAGCGACACCGGTCAAAGCTCCTACGAGCAGTACTTC
TRBJ2-7,.,.,TRBV3-1,CASSQNWYEQYF,TGTGCCAGCAGCCAAAACTGGTACGAGCAGTACTTC
TRBJ2-1,.,.,TRBV21-1,CASTNPEGTLYNEQFF,TGTGCCAGCACCAACCCGGAGGGTACCCTATACAATGAGCAGTTCTTC
TRBJ2-2,.,.,TRBV13,CASSYGSNTGELFF,TGTGCCAGCAGCTATGGATCAAACACCGGGGAGCTGTTTTTT
TRBJ2-1,TRBD1,.,TRBV3-1,CASSQRHRDRGPWNEQFF,TGTGCCAGCAGCCAAAGGCACCGGGACAGGGGCCCTTGGAATGAGCAGTTCTTC
TRBJ2-1,.,.,TRBV6-5,CASSSLGSEQFF,TGTGCCAGCAGTTCACTAGGAAGTGAGCAGTTCTTC
TRBJ2-6,.,.,TRBV27,CASSLGQGAGANVLTF,TGTGCCAGCAGTTTAGGGCAGGGTGCTGGGGCCAACGTCCTGACTTTC
TRBJ2-2,.,.,TRBV3-1,CASSQGRQNTGELFF,TGTGCCAGCAGCCAGGGACGACAGAACACCGGGGAGCTGTTTTTT
TRBJ1-4,.,.,TRBV29-1,CSVGQGTKEKLFF,TGCAGCGTTGGACAAGGGACGAAAGAAAAACTGTTTTTT
TRBJ2-4,TRBD1,few,TRBV27,CASGQVAKNIQYF,TGTGCCAGCGGACAGGTAGCCAAAAACATTCAGTACTTC
TRBJ2-2,.,.,TRBV4-3,CASSQELRRTGELFF,TGCGCCAGCAGCCAAGAGTTACGTCGGACCGGGGAGCTGTTTTTT
TRBJ2-1,TRBD2,few,TRBV2,CATQASGRNEQFF,TGTGCTACACAGGCTAGCGGGAGGAATGAGCAGTTCTTC
TRBJ2-5,TRBD2,.,TRBV7-9,CASSLQRELETQYF,TGTGCCAGCAGCCTACAGCGGGAGCTGGAGACCCAGTACTTC